The 16 T cell receptor beta chains below come from one sample, sequenced in a study of identical twins. TCRdb reprocessed the 5' RACE reads with MiXCR, giving one entry per CDR3 protein. The repertoire holds 500,000 to 700,000 distinct CDR3 sequences, with roughly 7.2% as singletons. These same data were also listed under a study on yellow fever vaccine responses in identical twins.

The sequencing input was PBMCs. The receptors were gathered from a woman aged 18-35 years in good health.

This clonotype was detected many times. The chain links TRBV10-2 to TRBJ1-1, with D uncertain. The CDR3 has 14 residues. Germline values: CDR1 WSHSY, CDR2 SAAADI. The V end was cut by 2 bases, the J end by 2 bases, with 9 bases between. The CDR3 bases are TGCGCCAGCAGTGAGGCTTTGTATAACACTGAAGCTTTCTTT. Protein: CASSEALYNTEAFF.

This clonotype has just a few counts. The chain joins TRBV12-3 or TRBV12-4 to TRBJ2-4; 7 bases line up with TRBD1. V dropped 7 bases and J dropped 8; count of bases not matched to a gene: 11. The CDR3 contains 14 residues. CDR3 sequence reads: CASTSPDRVDIQYF. The CDR3 nucleotides are TGTGCCAGCACCTCACCCGACAGGGTGGACATTCAGTACTTC.

This clonotype showed up many times. This chain uses TRBV24-1 with TRBJ2-2; TRBD1 matches 7 bases. The CDR3 loop spans 18 amino acids. V dropped 1 base and J dropped 2; count of bases not matched to a gene: 9. Germline loops: CDR1 KGHDR, CDR2 SFDVKD. The CDR3 nucleotides read TGTGCCACCAGTGATTTCGGGACAGCCGAGACCAACACCGGGGAGCTGTTTTTT. This translates into CATSDFGTAETNTGELFF.

A few counts support this clonotype. The chain links TRBV29-1 to TRBJ2-3; 7 bases line up with TRBD2. With 7 bases clipped from V and 7 bases from J, the junction kept 11 bases outside the gene matches. The V gene's germline CDR1 is SQVTM and CDR2 ANQGSEA. This CDR3 spans 13 amino acids. CDR3 residues: CSGGEAGKNTQYF. CDR3 DNA sequence: TGCAGCGGAGGCGAAGCGGGGAAAAATACGCAGTATTTT.

The J gene is TRBJ2-1, the V gene TRBV19; D gene ambiguous. Trimming cost V 8 bases and J 9 bases, with 5 bases left between them. The CDR3 extends over 9 amino acids. CDR1 and CDR2 from the germline V gene are LNHDA and SQIVND (reference sequence). Written as DNA, the CDR3 is TGTGCCAGTGGTGGTGAGCAGTTCTTC. The encoded protein is CASGGEQFF. The variable domain in full, completed from reference TRBV19 and TRBJ2-1, reads DGGITQSPKYLFRKEGQNVTLSCEQNLNHDAMYWYRQDPGQGLRLIYYSQIVNDFQKGDIAEGYSVSREKKESFPLTVTSAQKNPTAFYLCASGGEQFFGPGTRLTVL.

This clonotype was counted at least ten times. V and J are TRBV4-1 and TRBJ2-2; 10 bases are a match to TRBD1. CDR3 length: 18 residues. Germline CDR1 reads MGHRA; CDR2 reads YSYEKL. The J segment lost 5 bases and the V segment lost 0 bases, leaving 9 bases of the junction unmatched. The CDR3: CASSQDGSGQGKTGELFF. CDR3 in DNA: TGCGCCAGCAGCCAAGATGGTTCGGGACAGGGGAAGACCGGGGAGCTGTTTTTT.

This clonotype was detected only a few times. The chain carries TRBV6-5 and TRBJ1-6; TRBD1 matches 9 bases. V shed 2 bases, J shed 10 bases, and the junction held 6 bases outside the gene matches. CDR1 and CDR2 from the germline V gene are MNHEY and SVGAGI. CDR3 length: 15 residues. CDR3 DNA: TGTGCCAGCAGTTACGGGACAGGGTTCTTGTCACCCCTCCACTTT. Translated: CASSYGTGFLSPLHF.

This clonotype was seen ten or more times. The V and J genes are TRBV12-3 or TRBV12-4 and TRBJ1-5, with 7 bases fitting TRBD1. There are 14 residues in the CDR3. V lost 5 bases, J lost 0 bases, and 1 base stayed unmatched. The CDR3 bases are TGTGCCAGCAGTGGACAGGCTAGCAATCAGCCCCAGCATTTT. Translation: CASSGQASNQPQHF.

This clonotype was counted only a few times. V is TRBV10-3 and J is TRBJ2-7; D may be TRBD2 (5 bases). This CDR3 spans 12 amino acids. Germline V gene lookup returns CDR1 ENHRY and CDR2 SYGVKD. V was pared by 11 bases and J by 3 bases, with 14 bases between. CDR3 DNA: TGTGCCTCTCGAGACGGAGGCTACGAGCAGTACGTC. Its translation is CASRDGGYEQYV.

This clonotype appeared a few times. The chain joins TRBV3-1 to TRBJ2-2; 9 nucleotides agree with TRBD2. Germline assignment: CDR1 LGHDT and CDR2 YNNKEL (reference sequence). Trimming took 7 bases from V and 5 from J; bases not matched to a gene: 8. This CDR3 is built from 15 residues. CDR3 nucleotides: TGTGCCAGCACCCGGACTAGCGAACTAACCGGGGAGCTGTTTTTT. This encodes CASTRTSELTGELFF.

This clonotype was counted at least ten times. The chain joins TRBV6-1 to TRBJ1-6, with 7 bases fitting TRBD1. CDR1 is MNHNS, CDR2 SASEGT, per germline. Germline trimming cut 6 bases from V and 10 bases from J; bases unmatched to any gene: 12. The CDR3 sequence is 15 residues long. This chain's CDR3 is CASSPLQGSYSPLHF. CDR3 coding DNA: TGTGCCAGCAGCCCTCTACAGGGGAGTTACTCACCCCTCCACTTT.

The V gene is TRBV25-1, the J gene TRBJ2-2; 7 bases are a match to TRBD2. Per the germline V gene, CDR1 is MGHDK and CDR2 is SYGVNS. V lost 2 bases to trimming and J lost 6 bases; unmatched junction nucleotides: 3. This CDR3 has 14 amino acids. This chain's CDR3 is CASSEGLVSGELFF. The CDR3 nucleotides read TGTGCCAGCAGTGAAGGACTAGTTTCCGGGGAGCTGTTTTTT.

The chain joins TRBV5-5 to TRBJ2-7; D is unclear. The germline CDR1 and CDR2 sequences are SGHKS and YYEKEE (reference sequence). CDR3 length: 14 residues. Trimming took off 1 base at V and 2 bases at J, with 10 bases between the two ends. The CDR3 bases are TGTGCCAGCAGCTTGTATGCAGTAACCTACGAGCAGTACGTC. This encodes CASSLYAVTYEQYV.

The gene calls are TRBV29-1 and TRBJ2-5; 11 bases agree with TRBD2. CDR1 is SQVTM and CDR2 is ANQGSEA in the germline V gene. The length of the CDR3 is 15 residues. V trimming: 5 bases; J trimming: 5 bases; junction bases outside the gene matches: 10. CDR3 DNA: TGCAGCGTTACCTCATTAGCGGGGGGGCGGGAGACCCAGTACTTC. It is translated as CSVTSLAGGRETQYF.

This clonotype has at least ten counts. This chain links TRBV12-3 or TRBV12-4 with TRBJ1-3, with TRBD1 as a possible D gene (6 bases). The V gene lost 5 bases and the J gene lost 0 bases, with 14 bases spanning the gap. CDR3 length: 16 residues. Written as DNA, the CDR3 is TGTGCCAGCAGTCTGAGAGGGGGAGGCTCTGGAAACACCATATATTTT. This encodes CASSLRGGGSGNTIYF.

This clonotype appeared a few times. The J gene is TRBJ1-6, the V gene TRBV20-1; weak D call: TRBD1 (6 bases). The CDR3 covers 14 residues. V gave up 6 bases and J gave up 6 bases, with 15 bases separating them. Germline loops: CDR1 DFQATT, CDR2 SNEGSKA (reference sequence). This CDR3 is CSARQESPNSPLHF. The CDR3 nucleotides read TGCAGTGCCCGACAGGAGAGCCCTAATTCACCCCTCCACTTT.